This T cell receptor (beta chain) is from a study of blood T cell repertoires in COVID-19. On the study more broadly: Donors in the United States, Italy and Spain gave samples during acute or convalescent COVID-19.

The V gene's germline CDR1 is MRHNA and CDR2 SNTAGT. Trimming cost V 7 bases and J 7 bases; bases outside gene matches: 11. The CDR3 spans 16 residues. Original data processing: Reference gene primer amplification yielded estimated nucleated cell counts. The assay was immunoSEQ multiplex PCR, and TCRdb's table has in-frame clones only and misses some. V and J calls plus clone size are reproduced from that table; the DNA served to infer D and trimming. The table lists more than 100,000 clones, roughly 85% of them singletons. Sequenced input: peripheral blood. The chain couples TRBV6-4 to TRBJ2-1; 12 bases map to TRBD1. The TCR was taken from a man aged 50 to 59 in a cohort sampled during active COVID-19. The CDR3 bases are TGTGCCAGCAAGTCCCACGGGACAGGGGGCTGGAATGAGCAGTTCTTC. Amino acid sequence: CASKSHGTGGWNEQFF.